These T cell receptor beta chains were read from a single sample in a study of T cells after yellow fever vaccination. MiXCR was run by TCRdb on the 5' RACE reads, yielding one entry per CDR3 protein. Among around 310,000 distinct CDR3 sequences listed, around 4.1% were seen once. The specimen was PBMCs, collected 5 days after the yellow fever booster vaccination. These receptors all come from a young man who received the YFV17D yellow fever vaccine. Both conserved end residues are part of each CDR3. Fields, in order: D gene, J gene, V gene, clone size, CDR3 protein, CDR3 DNA. The D gene is left open where the match is weak. Clone size is stated in some rows and not others, as once, few, many or a class when expanded.

- | TRBJ1-2 | TRBV12-3/TRBV12-4 | - | CASSQQNYGYTF | TGTGCCAGCAGTCAACAGAACTATGGCTACACCTTC
- | TRBJ1-5 | TRBV6-2/TRBV6-3 | - | CATGEGNQPQHF | TGTGCCACCGGGGAGGGCAATCAGCCCCAGCATTTT
TRBD1 | TRBJ1-5 | TRBV12-3/TRBV12-4 | few | CASSQTGGNNQPQHF | TGTGCCAGCAGTCAAACAGGGGGCAATAATCAGCCCCAGCATTTT
- | TRBJ1-5 | TRBV15 | - | CATRDRQDSNQPQHF | TGTGCCACCAGGGACCGACAGGATAGCAATCAGCCCCAGCATTTT
- | TRBJ1-2 | TRBV29-1 | many | CSGETVGYGYTF | TGCAGCGGTGAGACGGTTGGGTATGGCTACACCTTC
- | TRBJ1-2 | TRBV20-1 | many | CSARSGANYGYTF | TGCAGTGCTAGATCGGGGGCTAACTATGGCTACACCTTC
- | TRBJ2-6 | TRBV5-1 | many | CASSFLVLRDLSGANVLTF | TGCGCCAGCAGCTTTTTAGTTCTGCGGGACCTCTCTGGGGCCAACGTCCTGACTTTC
- | TRBJ2-4 | TRBV4-1 | - | CASSQDLRAKNIQYF | TGCGCCAGCAGCCAAGATTTACGGGCCAAAAACATTCAGTACTTC
- | TRBJ2-6 | TRBV2 | - | CASGYTGANVLTF | TGTGCTAGCGGTTATACTGGGGCCAACGTCCTGACTTTC
- | TRBJ1-1 | TRBV10-3 | - | CAISPQLNREAFF | TGTGCCATCAGTCCCCAATTGAATCGTGAAGCTTTCTTT
TRBD2 | TRBJ2-2 | TRBV4-1 | few | CASSHRAGRLNTGELFF | TGCGCCAGCAGCCACCGAGCGGGGAGACTTAACACCGGGGAGCTGTTTTTT
- | TRBJ2-1 | TRBV7-9 | many | CASSSRGSTYNEQFF | TGTGCCAGCAGCTCTCGGGGGTCTACCTACAATGAGCAGTTCTTC
- | TRBJ1-1 | TRBV15 | many | CATSGGPGRGTEAFF | TGTGCCACCAGCGGGGGGCCGGGAAGAGGCACTGAAGCTTTCTTT
- | TRBJ1-1 | TRBV20-1 | few | CSGATRGTEAFF | TGCAGTGGTGCCACCAGGGGCACTGAAGCTTTCTTT
- | TRBJ1-1 | TRBV3-1 | - | CASSLQVENTEAFF | TGTGCCAGCAGCCTGCAGGTGGAGAACACTGAAGCTTTCTTT
- | TRBJ2-7 | TRBV27 | many | CASSFSGVPYEQYF | TGTGCCAGCAGTTTTTCGGGGGTCCCCTACGAGCAGTACTTC
TRBD1 | TRBJ1-4 | TRBV9 | - | CASSPRTGAEVEKLFF | TGTGCCAGCAGCCCTCGGACAGGGGCGGAGGTTGAAAAACTGTTTTTT
TRBD2 | TRBJ2-1 | TRBV12-3/TRBV12-4 | few | CASSLFQTSGRHNEQFF | TGTGCCAGCAGCTTGTTCCAGACTAGCGGGAGACACAATGAGCAGTTCTTC
- | TRBJ1-5 | TRBV7-8 | few | CASSTTDSNQPQHF | TGTGCCAGCAGCACCACCGATAGCAATCAGCCCCAGCATTTT
- | TRBJ1-3 | TRBV20-1 | many | CSARDSGGGSGNTIYF | TGCAGTGCTAGAGATAGTGGAGGGGGCTCTGGAAACACCATATATTTT
TRBD1 | TRBJ2-5 | TRBV20-1 | many | CSAREGTGMETQYF | TGCAGTGCTAGAGAGGGGACAGGCATGGAGACCCAGTACTTC
- | TRBJ1-2 | TRBV6-2/TRBV6-3 | few | CASSLGGQDGYTF | TGTGCCAGCAGTTTGGGGGGCCAGGATGGCTACACCTTC
- | TRBJ1-2 | TRBV6-5 | many | CASSYGQVSYGYTF | TGTGCCAGCAGTTACGGTCAGGTCTCCTATGGCTACACCTTC
TRBD1 | TRBJ2-1 | TRBV6-5 | few | CASSYTGQGSYNEQFF | TGTGCCAGCAGTTACACCGGACAGGGGTCCTACAATGAGCAGTTCTTC
- | TRBJ2-1 | TRBV6-2/TRBV6-3 | few | CASSPWAAQQDEQFF | TGTGCCAGCAGTCCATGGGCAGCCCAACAAGATGAGCAGTTCTTC
- | TRBJ2-1 | TRBV5-4 | few | CASSYPGGRNEQFF | TGTGCCAGCAGCTACCCCGGGGGCAGGAATGAGCAGTTCTTC
TRBD1 | TRBJ1-6 | TRBV6-5 | few | CASSRGDRFHSPLHF | TGTGCCAGCAGTCGAGGGGACAGGTTCCATTCACCCCTCCACTTT
TRBD2 | TRBJ2-2 | TRBV7-2 | many | CASSRTSGVPGELFF | TGTGCCAGCAGCCGGACTAGCGGCGTACCCGGGGAGCTGTTTTTT
TRBD2 | TRBJ2-5 | TRBV4-2 | - | CASSQGIVSGGSETQYF | TGTGCCAGCAGCCAAGGAATTGTTAGCGGGGGGTCAGAGACCCAGTACTTC
- | TRBJ1-6 | TRBV19 | - | CASSTRVRPGLDSPLHF | TGTGCCAGTAGTACCCGTGTCCGCCCCGGCCTCGATTCACCCCTCCACTTT
TRBD1 | TRBJ1-5 | TRBV20-1 | many | CSARQGAYQPQHF | TGCAGTGCCAGACAGGGGGCGTATCAGCCCCAGCATTTT
- | TRBJ1-1 | TRBV10-2 | many | CASSESLGPEAFF | TGCGCCAGCAGTGAGTCATTAGGGCCTGAAGCTTTCTTT
TRBD2 | TRBJ2-1 | TRBV7-2 | - | CASSLASGVPYEQFF | TGTGCCAGCAGCTTGGCTAGCGGGGTACCCTATGAGCAGTTCTTC
TRBD1 | TRBJ2-1 | TRBV19 | - | CASNDRVLSDEQFF | TGTGCCAGTAATGACAGGGTACTGAGTGATGAGCAGTTCTTC
TRBD2 | TRBJ2-5 | TRBV13 | few | CASTSSGGARETQYF | TGTGCCAGCACCTCTAGCGGGGGGGCGCGAGAGACCCAGTACTTC
- | TRBJ2-6 | TRBV28 | - | CASVSRVPSLSGANVLTF | TGTGCCAGCGTGTCCAGGGTCCCCTCTCTCTCTGGGGCCAACGTCCTGACTTTC
- | TRBJ2-4 | TRBV4-3 | few | CASSQDQGFSSNIQYF | TGCGCCAGCAGCCAAGATCAGGGGTTCTCCTCTAACATTCAGTACTTC
TRBD1 | TRBJ2-2 | TRBV3-1 | - | CASSLRTGGNTGELFF | TGTGCCAGCAGTCTCAGGACAGGGGGAAACACCGGGGAGCTGTTTTTT
- | TRBJ2-3 | TRBV5-1 | - | CASSPGWASTDTQYF | TGCGCCAGCAGCCCAGGGTGGGCAAGCACAGATACGCAGTATTTT
TRBD1 | TRBJ1-1 | TRBV12-3/TRBV12-4 | few | CASSERGWGRGITEAFF | TGTGCCAGCAGCGAAAGGGGTTGGGGCAGGGGGATAACTGAAGCTTTCTTT
- | TRBJ1-1 | TRBV5-1 | - | CASSLVGTMNTEAFF | TGCGCCAGCAGCTTGGTTGGCACCATGAACACTGAAGCTTTCTTT
- | TRBJ2-5 | TRBV7-2 | many | CASSLLAWTQYF | TGTGCCAGCAGCTTGCTCGCTTGGACCCAGTACTTC
- | TRBJ2-6 | TRBV10-3 | few | CAIRGSPGANVLTF | TGTGCCATCAGGGGTTCCCCGGGGGCCAACGTCCTGACTTTC
- | TRBJ2-5 | TRBV29-1 | few | CSVGPSIKETQYF | TGCAGCGTTGGTCCTAGCATCAAGGAGACCCAGTACTTC
TRBD2 | TRBJ2-1 | TRBV19 | many | CASATSGIYNEQFF | TGTGCCAGCGCAACTAGCGGGATTTACAATGAGCAGTTCTTC
- | TRBJ1-5 | TRBV5-1 | - | CASSLGTGIQPQHF | TGCGCCAGCAGCTTAGGAACAGGGATTCAGCCCCAGCATTTT
- | TRBJ2-3 | TRBV24-1 | many | CATSDLRDRGDTQYF | TGTGCCACCAGTGATTTGCGGGACCGGGGGGATACGCAGTATTTT
TRBD2 | TRBJ2-5 | TRBV7-9 | few | CASSNDPGGRETQYF | TGTGCCAGCAGCAACGACCCGGGGGGTAGGGAGACCCAGTACTTC
- | TRBJ2-1 | TRBV19 | - | CASSRALSYNEQFF | TGTGCCAGTAGTAGGGCACTGTCCTACAATGAGCAGTTCTTC
TRBD2 | TRBJ2-1 | TRBV29-1 | - | CSVEGLAGDNEQFF | TGCAGCGTTGAAGGATTAGCGGGGGACAATGAGCAGTTCTTC
- | TRBJ2-2 | TRBV12-3/TRBV12-4 | many | CASGPNTGELFF | TGTGCCAGTGGGCCAAACACCGGGGAGCTGTTTTTT
TRBD1 | TRBJ2-2 | TRBV7-9 | many | CASSSALFGQGALDTGELFF | TGTGCCAGCAGCTCGGCGCTCTTTGGACAGGGGGCGCTTGATACCGGGGAGCTGTTTTTT
- | TRBJ2-3 | TRBV4-1 | - | CASSQDLWVWGQYF | TGCGCCAGCAGCCAAGATCTCTGGGTATGGGGGCAGTATTTT
TRBD2 | TRBJ2-3 | TRBV4-3 | few | CASSQDVASGGGADTQYF | TGCGCCAGCAGCCAAGATGTAGCTAGCGGGGGGGGTGCAGATACGCAGTATTTT
- | TRBJ2-4 | TRBV28 | few | CASRAGTKNIQYF | TGTGCCAGCAGAGCAGGGACTAAAAACATTCAGTACTTC
- | TRBJ2-5 | TRBV7-2 | many | CASSLYRETQYF | TGTGCCAGCAGCTTATATAGGGAGACCCAGTACTTC
- | TRBJ2-5 | TRBV7-2 | few | CASSLLWSPGDNPQETQYF | TGTGCCAGCAGCTTATTGTGGAGCCCAGGGGATAACCCACAAGAGACCCAGTACTTC
- | TRBJ2-1 | TRBV5-1 | - | CASSSGFSYNEQFF | TGCGCCAGCAGCTCAGGGTTTTCCTACAATGAGCAGTTCTTC
- | TRBJ2-3 | TRBV11-2 | - | CASSLGQGQNTDTQYF | TGTGCCAGCAGCTTAGGCCAAGGACAGAACACAGATACGCAGTATTTT